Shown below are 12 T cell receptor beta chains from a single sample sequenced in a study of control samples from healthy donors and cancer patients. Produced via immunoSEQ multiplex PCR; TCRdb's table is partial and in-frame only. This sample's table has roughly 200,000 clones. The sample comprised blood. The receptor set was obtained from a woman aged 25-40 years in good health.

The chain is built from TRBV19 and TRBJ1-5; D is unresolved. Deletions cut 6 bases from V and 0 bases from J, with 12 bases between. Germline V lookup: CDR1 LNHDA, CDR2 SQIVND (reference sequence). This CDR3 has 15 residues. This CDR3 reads CASSLGGNSNQPQHF. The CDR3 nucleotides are TGTGCCAGTAGCTTGGGTGGGAATAGCAATCAGCCCCAGCATTTT.

The CDR3 region is CAWSDGRTNQPQHF. CDR3 nucleotide sequence: TGTGCCTGGAGTGACGGTCGGACCAATCAGCCCCAGCATTTT. V and J are TRBV30 and TRBJ1-5, with D unresolved. Germline CDR1 GTSNPN, CDR2 SVGIG (reference sequence). Trimming removed 1 base from V and 3 bases from J, with 10 bases in between. The CDR3 runs to 14 residues.

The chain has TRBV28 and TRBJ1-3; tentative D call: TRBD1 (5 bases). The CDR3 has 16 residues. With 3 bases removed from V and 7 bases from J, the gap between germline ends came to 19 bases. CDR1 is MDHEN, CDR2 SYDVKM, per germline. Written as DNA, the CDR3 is TGTGCCAGCAGTTTGCCTTCGGCAGGGACGGGCAACACCATATATTTT. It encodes CASSLPSAGTGNTIYF.

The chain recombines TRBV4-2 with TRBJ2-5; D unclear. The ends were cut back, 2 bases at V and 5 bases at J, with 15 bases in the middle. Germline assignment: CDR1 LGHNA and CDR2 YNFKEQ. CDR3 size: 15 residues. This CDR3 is CASSQQGQVGETQYF. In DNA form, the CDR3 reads TGTGCCAGCAGCCAACAAGGCCAGGTAGGGGAGACCCAGTACTTC.

The CDR3 region has the DNA TGTGCCAGCGTGGTAACCGGGACAGCTGGCTACACCTTC. Translation: CASVVTGTAGYTF. The V and J genes are TRBV2 and TRBJ1-2; TRBD1 agrees at 7 bases. The CDR3 runs to 13 residues. Losses at the gene ends were 8 bases for V and 7 bases for J; bases not matched to a gene: 10. The germline V gene encodes CDR1 SNHLY and CDR2 FYNNEI.

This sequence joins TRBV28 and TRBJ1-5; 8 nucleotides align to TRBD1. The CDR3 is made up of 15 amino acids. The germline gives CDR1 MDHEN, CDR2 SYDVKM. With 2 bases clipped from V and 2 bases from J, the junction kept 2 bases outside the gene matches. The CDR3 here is CASSLMDRGNQPQHF. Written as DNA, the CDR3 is TGTGCCAGCAGTTTAATGGACAGGGGCAATCAGCCCCAGCATTTT.

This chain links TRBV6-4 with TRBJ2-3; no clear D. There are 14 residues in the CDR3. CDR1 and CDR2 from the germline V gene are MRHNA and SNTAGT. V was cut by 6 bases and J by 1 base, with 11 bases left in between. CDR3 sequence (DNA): TGTGCCAGCAGAAGGACGTTCCGCACAGATACGCAGTATTTT. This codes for CASRRTFRTDTQYF.

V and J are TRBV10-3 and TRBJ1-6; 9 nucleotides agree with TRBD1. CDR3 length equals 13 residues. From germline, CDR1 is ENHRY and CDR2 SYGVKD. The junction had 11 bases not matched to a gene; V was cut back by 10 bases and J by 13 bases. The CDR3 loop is CATTGGVGAPLHF. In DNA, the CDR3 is TGTGCCACCACAGGGGGCGTGGGGGCGCCCCTCCACTTT.

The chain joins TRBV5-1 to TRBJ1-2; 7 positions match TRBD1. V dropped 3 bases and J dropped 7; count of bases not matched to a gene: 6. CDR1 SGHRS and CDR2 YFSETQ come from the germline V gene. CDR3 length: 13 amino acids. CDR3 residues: CASSSGGETGYTF. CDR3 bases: TGCGCCAGCAGCTCAGGGGGGGAGACTGGCTACACCTTC.

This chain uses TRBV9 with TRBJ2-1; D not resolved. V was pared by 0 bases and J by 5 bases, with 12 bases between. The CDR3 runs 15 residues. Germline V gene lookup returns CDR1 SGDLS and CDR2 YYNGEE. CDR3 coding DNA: TGTGCCAGCAGCGTAGCTATGAGACTCGACAATGAGCAGTTCTTC. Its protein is CASSVAMRLDNEQFF.

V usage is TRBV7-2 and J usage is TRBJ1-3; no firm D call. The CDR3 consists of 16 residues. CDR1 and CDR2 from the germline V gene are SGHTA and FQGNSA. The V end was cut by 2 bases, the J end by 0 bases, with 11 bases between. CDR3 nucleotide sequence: TGTGCCAGCAGCTTACGAACCGCTACCTCTGGAAACACCATATATTTT. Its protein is CASSLRTATSGNTIYF. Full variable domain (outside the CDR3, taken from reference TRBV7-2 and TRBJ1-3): GAGVSQSPSNKVTEKGKDVELRCDPISGHTALYWYRQSLGQGLEFLIYFQGNSAPDKSGLPSDRFSAERTGGSVSTLTIQRTQQEDSAVYLCASSLRTATSGNTIYFGEGSWLTVV.

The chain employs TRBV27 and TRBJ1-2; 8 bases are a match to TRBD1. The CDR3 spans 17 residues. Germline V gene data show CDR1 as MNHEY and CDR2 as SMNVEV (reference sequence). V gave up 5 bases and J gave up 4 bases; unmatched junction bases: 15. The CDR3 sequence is CASSPSPGGQVFYGYTF. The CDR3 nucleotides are TGTGCCAGCAGTCCTTCCCCGGGGGGACAGGTCTTCTATGGCTACACCTTC.